A single T cell receptor (beta chain) is shown here with its context. The sample is drawn from a study of blood T cell repertoires in COVID-19. CDR3 length equals 15 residues. Germline CDR1 reads SNHLY; CDR2 reads FYNNEI. The V end was cut by 3 bases, the J end by 7 bases, with 16 bases between. The age range of participants was about 18 to 100 years, with residence in about two dozen US areas. Cohort allocation depended upon clinical history that participants reported. Recovered participants had two consecutive negative NP/OP PCR tests, healthcare professional clearance, or symptom resolution. Study processing details: The assay estimated nucleated cells by amplifying reference gene primers. The repertoire was sequenced with immunoSEQ multiplex PCR; TCRdb's copy has only in-frame clones and lacks some. That table supplies the V and J calls and clone size; D and trimming were determined from the DNA. Here the sample spans some 160,000 clones, approximately 87% being singletons.

The clonotype originates from a woman in her forties or fifties who had recovered from COVID-19. The rearrangement links TRBV2 to TRBJ1-5, with a tentative D call TRBD1 (5 bases). The sample taken for sequencing was PBMCs or T cells enriched from blood (not recorded which). CDR3 residues: CASSESGWVGQPQHF. As DNA, the CDR3 is TGTGCCAGCAGTGAGTCAGGGTGGGTAGGACAGCCCCAGCATTTT.